This T cell receptor (beta chain) comes out of a study of CD8 T cells in ankylosing spondylitis. J was trimmed by 2 bases and V by 6 bases; bases with no gene match: 12. Germline V CDR1 and CDR2: MNHEY, SVGAGI. There are 17 residues in the CDR3. Findings and caveats of the study: Made up of under ten highly homologous variants, a TCR beta motif appeared characteristic of ankylosing spondylitis blood.

TCRdb called the 5' RACE reads again in MiXCR, with one record for every CDR3 protein. The sample carries 35,000 to 50,000 distinct CDR3 sequences, roughly 11% recorded once. This clonotype was counted ten times or more. The antigen is undetermined. The V call is TRBV6-5, the J call TRBJ2-2, with 7 bases fitting TRBD2. Sequences were obtained from blood, either unsorted or a sorted T cell fraction (not recorded which). The TCR comes from a male donor with ankylosing spondylitis or in good health (not recorded which). DNA of the CDR3: TGTGCCAGCAGCTACAATCAGCGGGGTTATAACACCGGGGAGCTGTTTTTT. Translating gives CASSYNQRGYNTGELFF.